The 28 T cell receptor beta chains below all came from one sample that was sequenced in a study of shared clonotypes between healthy human individuals. Using immunoSEQ multiplex PCR, the repertoire was profiled, and TCRdb retains in-frame clones only, with some absent. The table records around 690,000 clones, roughly 87% of them present only once. Material: memory CD8+ T cells from PBMCs. The subset here: CD45RO+ cells pooled with CCR7-negative TemRA cells. The receptors stem from a man aged 18 to 29 in good health. Some clones in this sample may be carry-over from other donors' samples.

This chain links TRBV27 with TRBJ2-3; 7 bases match TRBD1. CDR1 and CDR2 (germline): MNHEY, SMNVEV (reference sequence). V shed 5 bases and J 1 base; nucleotides not matched to a gene: 6. The CDR3 contains 15 residues. The CDR3 sequence is CASSATGMRTDTQYF. The CDR3 region has the DNA TGTGCCAGCAGTGCGACAGGGATGCGCACAGATACGCAGTATTTT.

The genes are TRBV28 and TRBJ1-1; D is ambiguous. V lost 7 bases and J lost 8, with 8 bases in between. CDR1 is MDHEN and CDR2 is SYDVKM in the germline V gene. This CDR3 spans 10 amino acids. The CDR3 DNA follows: TGTGCCAGCAAAAGGGTGGAAGCTTTCTTT. This codes for CASKRVEAFF.

This chain links TRBV10-3 with TRBJ1-1, with 9 bases that match TRBD1. The CDR3 is 15 amino acids. V was clipped by 9 bases and J by 0 bases; unmatched bases: 8. CDR1 is ENHRY and CDR2 is SYGVKD in the germline V gene. The CDR3 loop reads CAIRDRGEMNTEAFF. The CDR3 bases are TGTGCCATTCGTGACAGGGGGGAAATGAACACTGAAGCTTTCTTT.

The chain is built from TRBV28 and TRBJ1-1; no clear D gene. V lost 8 bases and J 0 bases, leaving 10 bases between the germline ends. The CDR3 runs 13 residues. CDR1 MDHEN and CDR2 SYDVKM come from the germline V gene. The CDR3 coding sequence is TGTGCCAGCGTGGAGCATATGAACACTGAAGCTTTCTTT. It encodes CASVEHMNTEAFF.

The rearrangement links TRBV9 to TRBJ1-2, with D unresolved. Trimming stripped 3 bases from V and 4 bases from J, with 16 bases between. The CDR3 length is 15 residues. The V gene's germline CDR1 is SGDLS and CDR2 YYNGEE. The CDR3 DNA reads TGTGCCAGCAGCGCCCGAGAGACGTGGGTCTATGGCTACACCTTC. This sequence encodes CASSARETWVYGYTF.

The chain joins TRBV5-6 to TRBJ2-1; 11 bases agree with TRBD2. Germline CDR1 SGHDT, CDR2 YYEEEE. V shed 4 bases and J 9 bases; nucleotides not matched to a gene: 9. This CDR3 region has 15 residues. The CDR3 DNA reads TGTGCCAGCAGCCCGGCTACTAGCGGGAGAGGTGAGCAGTTCTTC. Amino acids: CASSPATSGRGEQFF.

For the CDR3, the DNA is TGTGCCAGCAGCCCAACAAGAGGACAGGGGAACACTGAAGCTTTCTTT. The encoded protein is CASSPTRGQGNTEAFF. The rearrangement joins TRBV14 to TRBJ1-1; 8 bases are shared with TRBD1. The CDR3 totals 16 residues. Germline CDR1 and CDR2: SGHDN and FVKESK. J was trimmed by 1 base and V by 4 bases; bases with no gene match: 8. Complete variable domain (other parts from reference TRBV14 and TRBJ1-1): EAGVTQFPSHSVIEKGQTVTLRCDPISGHDNLYWYRRVMGKEIKFLLHFVKESKQDESGMPNNRFLAERTGGTYSTLKVQPAELEDSGVYFCASSPTRGQGNTEAFFGQGTRLTVV.

The chain uses TRBV4-3 and TRBJ1-1; D is undetermined. Per germline, CDR1 LGHNA and CDR2 YSLEER. This CDR3 is 14 amino acids long. Trimming pared 1 base from V and 5 bases from J, leaving 11 bases between. CDR3 DNA sequence: TGCGCCAGCAGCCAAGGCGTGGTCTATACTGAAGCTTTCTTT. Its protein is CASSQGVVYTEAFF.

This chain connects TRBV5-5 to TRBJ2-7; D is ambiguous. Trimming cost V 3 bases and J 3 bases, with 10 bases left between them. The CDR3 is made up of 13 amino acids. Germline V gene lookup returns CDR1 SGHKS and CDR2 YYEKEE (reference sequence). CDR3: CASSSAFLYEQYF. CDR3 coding DNA: TGTGCCAGCAGCTCAGCGTTTCTCTACGAGCAGTACTTC.

V and J are TRBV2 and TRBJ1-5; 7 positions agree with TRBD1. This CDR3 is built from 17 residues. Looked up from germline, CDR1 is SNHLY and CDR2 is FYNNEI. Losses at the gene ends were 6 bases for V and 1 base for J; bases not matched to a gene: 12. CDR3 residues: CASSSANRGESNQPQHF. CDR3 nucleotides: TGTGCCAGCAGCTCCGCCAACAGGGGAGAGAGCAATCAGCCCCAGCATTTT.

This rearrangement joins TRBV5-3 to TRBJ2-7; 11 bases are a match to TRBD1. TRBV5-3 is an ORF for which the function is uncertain. The CDR3 contains 14 residues. V was pared by 4 bases and J by 0 bases, with 0 bases of the junction left unmatched. CDR3 nucleotide sequence: TGTGCCAGAAGCGGGACAGGGGGCTCCTACGAGCAGTACTTC. As protein: CARSGTGGSYEQYF.

The count of this clone is one. The genes are TRBV4-3 and TRBJ1-1, with 11 nucleotides matching TRBD1. V was clipped by 0 bases and J by 11 bases; unmatched bases: 5. The CDR3 spans 14 residues. Germline CDR1 reads LGHNA; CDR2 reads YSLEER. DNA for the CDR3: TGCGCCAGCAGCCAAGATCGGGGACAGGGGGAGGCTTTCTTT. Protein: CASSQDRGQGEAFF.

This clone has just a few counts. This specimen includes other DNA sequences encoding the same CDR3. The rearrangement joins TRBV27 to TRBJ2-1; perhaps TRBD2 as D (5 bases). V lost 2 bases to trimming and J lost 2 bases, with 10 bases between them. Germline V gene sequence: CDR1 MNHEY, CDR2 SMNVEV (reference sequence). CDR3 length equals 15 residues. The CDR3 sequence is CASSLRLAAYNEQFF. CDR3 sequence (DNA): TGTGCCAGCAGTTTAAGGCTAGCTGCCTACAATGAGCAGTTCTTC.

This clone was seen once. This chain links TRBV28 with TRBJ2-1, with TRBD2 identical over 8 bases. The V gene's germline CDR1 is MDHEN and CDR2 SYDVKM. The length of the CDR3 is 16 residues. J gave up 7 bases and V 3 bases, and 11 bases lay outside the gene matches. The DNA of the CDR3 is TGTGCCAGCAGTTTTGGTTTCAGCGGGAGAAATAATGAGCAGTTCTTC. As protein: CASSFGFSGRNNEQFF.

This clone appeared once. The gene calls are TRBV28 and TRBJ2-1; 10 nucleotides match TRBD2. V shed 2 bases, J shed 8 bases, and the junction held 9 bases outside the gene matches. CDR1 and CDR2 from the germline V gene are MDHEN and SYDVKM. The CDR3 has 16 residues. CDR3 DNA: TGTGCCAGCAGTTTACCTCAAGCGGGAGGGGGTGATGAGCAGTTCTTC. Its translation: CASSLPQAGGGDEQFF. The variable domain in full, completed from reference TRBV28 and TRBJ2-1, reads DVKVTQSSRYLVKRTGEKVFLECVQDMDHENMFWYRQDPGLGLRLIYFSYDVKMKEKGDIPEGYSVSREKKERFSLILESASTNQTSMYLCASSLPQAGGGDEQFFGPGTRLTVL.

The chain combines TRBV13 with TRBJ2-5; the match to TRBD2 covers 8 bases. CDR1 is PRHDT, CDR2 FYEKMQ, per germline (reference sequence). The CDR3 runs 14 residues. V shed 5 bases and J 2 bases; nucleotides not matched to a gene: 4. The CDR3 DNA reads as TGTGCCAGCAGCCCGCGACTAGCGCAAGAGACCCAGTACTTC. Its translation: CASSPRLAQETQYF.

This chain connects TRBV6-1 to TRBJ2-3; D is unclear. Per the germline V gene, CDR1 is MNHNS and CDR2 is SASEGT. The CDR3 runs 16 residues. With 1 base removed from V and 7 bases from J, the gap between germline ends came to 18 bases. The CDR3, as DNA: TGTGCCAGCAGTGAAGGGCACCGGTCCTCACATTATACGCAGTATTTT. As protein: CASSEGHRSSHYTQYF.

The rearrangement links TRBV9 to TRBJ2-1, with 12 bases aligning to TRBD2. The CDR3 runs to 17 residues. The J segment lost 7 bases and the V segment lost 4 bases, leaving 12 bases of the junction unmatched. Germline CDR1 is SGDLS and CDR2 is YYNGEE. This CDR3 is CASSIRPLAGGSNEQFF. The CDR3 nucleotides are TGTGCCAGCAGCATACGCCCACTAGCGGGAGGATCTAATGAGCAGTTCTTC.

The chain links TRBV14 to TRBJ2-1; tentatively, D is TRBD1 (5 bases). Trimming removed 0 bases from V and 6 bases from J, with 9 bases in between. This CDR3 contains 14 residues. Germline assignment: CDR1 SGHDN and CDR2 FVKESK. This CDR3 reads CASSQDWGPNEQFF. CDR3 coding DNA: TGTGCCAGCAGCCAAGACTGGGGCCCCAATGAGCAGTTCTTC.

The rearrangement links TRBV27 to TRBJ2-2, with 7 bases lining up with TRBD1. Looked up from germline, CDR1 is MNHEY and CDR2 is SMNVEV (reference sequence). There are 16 residues in the CDR3. The J segment lost 1 base and the V segment lost 5 bases, leaving 7 bases of the junction unmatched. The CDR3 coding sequence is TGTGCCAGCAGTCTGACAGGGATTAGGAACACCGGGGAGCTGTTTTTT. Its translation: CASSLTGIRNTGELFF.

This chain connects TRBV7-8 to TRBJ1-1, with no clear D. The CDR3 covers 15 residues. CDR1 and CDR2 from the germline V gene are SGHVS and FQNEAQ. The V gene lost 1 base and the J gene lost 4 bases, with 13 bases spanning the gap. For the CDR3, the DNA is TGTGCCAGCAGCTTAGGAATAGGCCCTCTCACTGAAGCTTTCTTT. This encodes CASSLGIGPLTEAFF.

The rearrangement joins TRBV7-9 to TRBJ2-7, with unresolved D. Trimming shortened V by 4 bases and J by 2 bases, and 12 bases separated the two germline ends. The CDR3 has 14 residues. Germline CDR1 SEHNR, CDR2 FQNEAQ (reference sequence). CDR3 amino acids: CASSSGLDAYEQYF. CDR3 DNA sequence: TGTGCCAGCAGCTCTGGCTTAGACGCCTACGAGCAGTACTTC.

Comments on this clone: This CDR3 is also generated by other DNA sequences in the sample. The CDR3: CASSLADYEQYF. The DNA of the CDR3 is TGTGCCAGCAGCTTGGCTGACTACGAGCAGTACTTC. The rearrangement joins TRBV7-9 to TRBJ2-7; D is ambiguous. The CDR3 contains 12 residues. The germline V gene encodes CDR1 SEHNR and CDR2 FQNEAQ (reference sequence). Trimming took off 3 bases at V and 3 bases at J, with 6 bases between the two ends.

This clone was seen just once. The rearrangement joins TRBV7-9 to TRBJ2-3; possibly TRBD2 for D (6 bases). Looked up from germline, CDR1 is SEHNR and CDR2 is FQNEAQ (reference sequence). V was cut by 8 bases and J by 4 bases, with 16 bases left in between. The CDR3 extends over 14 amino acids. CDR3 nucleotides: TGTGCCAGCTGGGACTTTAGGTGGCCAGATACGCAGTATTTT. Its translation: CASWDFRWPDTQYF.

This clone was seen a few times. The CDR3 region is CASSMGVRELFF. The CDR3 nucleotides read TGTGCCAGTAGTATGGGGGTCCGGGAGCTGTTTTTT. The V call is TRBV19, the J call TRBJ2-2; D may match TRBD1 or TRBD2 (5 bases each). Trimming left V 3 bases short and J 9 bases short, with 8 bases between. CDR3 length equals 12 residues. Germline assignment: CDR1 LNHDA and CDR2 SQIVND (reference sequence).

The chain uses TRBV7-9 and TRBJ2-5, with 8 positions matching TRBD1. The CDR3 extends over 16 amino acids. J gave up 5 bases and V 6 bases, and 14 bases lay outside the gene matches. The germline gives CDR1 SEHNR, CDR2 FQNEAQ (reference sequence). The CDR3, as DNA: TGTGCCAGCAGACATTCCCCGCGGACAGGGACCGAGACCCAGTACTTC. As protein: CASRHSPRTGTETQYF.

The chain recombines TRBV7-7 with TRBJ2-5; the match to TRBD2 covers 7 bases. V trimming: 5 bases; J trimming: 5 bases; junction bases outside the gene matches: 8. The germline V gene has CDR1 SSHAT and CDR2 FNYEAQ (reference sequence). This CDR3 comprises 14 residues. CDR3 coding DNA: TGTGCCAGCAGCCCCTATGCGGGAGAGGAGACCCAGTACTTC. Its protein is CASSPYAGEETQYF.

With regard to this clone: This sample also contains other DNA sequences that code for the same CDR3. The CDR3 sequence: CASSESYEQYF. The CDR3 coding sequence is TGTGCCAGCAGTGAATCCTACGAGCAGTACTTC. The chain carries TRBV25-1 and TRBJ2-7, with D uncertain. The CDR3 extends over 11 amino acids. V lost 1 base, J lost 2 bases, and 0 bases lay in between. The V gene's germline CDR1 is MGHDK and CDR2 SYGVNS.